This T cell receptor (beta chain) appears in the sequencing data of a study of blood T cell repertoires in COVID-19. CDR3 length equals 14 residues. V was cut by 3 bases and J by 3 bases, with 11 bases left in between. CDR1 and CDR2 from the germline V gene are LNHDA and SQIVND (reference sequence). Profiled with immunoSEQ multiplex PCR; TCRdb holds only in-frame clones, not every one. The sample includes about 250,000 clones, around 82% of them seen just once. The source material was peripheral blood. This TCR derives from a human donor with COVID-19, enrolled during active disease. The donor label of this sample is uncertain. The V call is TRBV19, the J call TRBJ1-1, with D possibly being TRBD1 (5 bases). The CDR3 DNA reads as TGTGCCAGTAGTATTTCTTCGGGGGACACTGAAGCTTTCTTT. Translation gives CASSISSGDTEAFF.